These 25 T cell receptor beta chains were sequenced from one sample in a study of blood T cell repertoires in COVID-19. Repertoires were generated with immunoSEQ multiplex PCR, while TCRdb's copy carries only in-frame clones and drops some. This sample has some 50,000 clones, with roughly 88% found just once. The sample taken for sequencing was peripheral blood. These receptors came from a man between 65 and 80 years old with acute or convalescent COVID-19.

A remark on this clone: One junction end disagrees with the germline gene, perhaps due to a read error. The chain uses TRBV28 and TRBJ2-7; TRBD2 matches 9 bases. This CDR3 region has 17 residues. Germline loops: CDR1 MDHEN, CDR2 SYDVKM. CDR3 bases: TGTGCCAGCAGTTTATTTCCCCAAGCGGGAGGCTCCCACGAGCAGTACTTC. Its protein is CASSLFPQAGGSHEQYF.

The CDR3 here is CATSTGRSLLWPQHF. CDR3 nucleotides: TGTGCCACCTCTACGGGGAGGTCTTTATTGTGGCCCCAGCATTTT. This rearrangement joins TRBV15 to TRBJ1-5, with D hard to call. The germline V and J ends were trimmed by 8 bases and 9 bases, with 23 bases remaining between them. This CDR3 contains 15 residues. Per germline, CDR1 LNHNV and CDR2 YYDKDF (reference sequence).

The genes are TRBV7-9 and TRBJ1-3; the D gene is possibly TRBD1 (5 bases). This CDR3 has 15 amino acids. V lost 5 bases, J lost 6 bases, and 17 bases lay in between. Germline CDR1 SEHNR, CDR2 FQNEAQ (reference sequence). For the CDR3, the DNA is TGTGCCAGCAGCAACTTACTCAGGGAATTAAACACCATATATTTT. It specifies CASSNLLRELNTIYF.

The chain has TRBV2 and TRBJ2-7; D gene unclear. V lost 3 bases, J lost 0 bases, and 3 bases lay in between. CDR1 is SNHLY, CDR2 FYNNEI, per germline. The CDR3 runs 12 residues. The CDR3, as DNA: TGTGCCAGCAGTGATTACTCCTACGAGCAGTACTTC. This encodes CASSDYSYEQYF.

This clone was picked up one time. The V call is TRBV30, the J call TRBJ1-1; maybe TRBD1 (5 bases). With 4 bases removed from V and 4 bases from J, the gap between germline ends came to 16 bases. The germline CDR1 and CDR2 sequences are GTSNPN and SVGIG (reference sequence). The CDR3 runs 14 residues. CDR3 sequence reads: CAWTRTWAATEAFF. The CDR3 bases are TGTGCCTGGACCAGGACATGGGCGGCCACTGAAGCTTTCTTT.

This chain connects TRBV6-5 to TRBJ1-1, with 8 bases aligning to TRBD1. With 7 bases clipped from V and 5 bases from J, the junction kept 9 bases outside the gene matches. CDR1 is MNHEY, CDR2 SVGAGI, per germline. The CDR3 covers 14 residues. The CDR3 DNA reads as TGTGCCAGCACCCGGACAGGGATTGTTACTGAAGCTTTCTTT. Its protein is CASTRTGIVTEAFF.

V and J are TRBV19 and TRBJ2-2; 9 bases map to TRBD1. Losses at the gene ends were 4 bases for V and 5 bases for J; bases not matched to a gene: 5. The CDR3 sequence is 15 residues long. Germline V lookup: CDR1 LNHDA, CDR2 SQIVND (reference sequence). CDR3 bases: TGTGCCAGTAGTACGGGACAGGGTATTACCGGGGAGCTGTTTTTT. Translated, it gives CASSTGQGITGELFF.

The chain recombines TRBV3-1 (or the pseudogene TRBV3-2) with TRBJ1-5; weak D call: TRBD1 (6 bases). Germline values: CDR1 LGHDT, CDR2 YNNKEL (reference sequence). Between the trimmed V and J ends, which lost 6 bases and 3 bases, there was a span of 9 bases. CDR3 length equals 13 residues. Here the CDR3 reads CASSGQLNQPQHF. In DNA, the CDR3 is TGTGCCAGCAGTGGACAGCTCAATCAGCCCCAGCATTTT.

This clone was detected only a few times. V usage is TRBV7-6 and J usage is TRBJ2-5; TRBD2 matches at 8 bases. Looked up from germline, CDR1 is SGHVS and CDR2 is FNYEAQ. V lost 6 bases and J lost 4; bases outside the gene matches: 7. This CDR3 region has 14 residues. The CDR3 loop reads CASSQRERVETQYF. CDR3 nucleotides: TGTGCCAGCAGTCAGCGGGAGAGAGTAGAGACCCAGTACTTC. Using reference TRBV7-6 and TRBJ2-5 for the parts outside the CDR3, the full variable domain is GAGVSQSPRYKVTKRGQDVALRCDPISGHVSLYWYRQALGQGPEFLTYFNYEAQQDKSGLPNDRFSAERPEGSISTLTIQRTEQRDSAMYRCASSQRERVETQYFGPGTRLLVL.

The gene calls are TRBV7-9 and TRBJ1-3; D ambiguous. This CDR3 has 14 residues. The V end lost 2 bases, the J end lost 8 bases, and 13 bases lay between the germline ends. CDR1 and CDR2 from the germline V gene are SEHNR and FQNEAQ (reference sequence). In nucleotides, the CDR3 is TGTGCCAGCAGCTTACTCCGGACGGGAGACACCATATATTTT. Its protein is CASSLLRTGDTIYF.

The chain carries TRBV28 and TRBJ1-2; D gene uncertain. The CDR3 consists of 14 residues. Germline CDR1 reads MDHEN; CDR2 reads SYDVKM. Trimming pared 2 bases from V and 1 base from J, leaving 8 bases between. CDR3 nucleotide sequence: TGTGCCAGCAGTTTACCCAGTATTAACTATGGCTACACCTTC. Its protein product is CASSLPSINYGYTF.

A single count supports this clone. This chain uses TRBV30 with TRBJ1-5; 8 nucleotides line up with TRBD1. CDR1 and CDR2 (germline): GTSNPN, SVGIG (reference sequence). Trimming took 3 bases from V and 2 from J; bases not matched to a gene: 6. CDR3 length: 15 residues. CDR3: CAWRYPGGGNQPQHF. As DNA, the CDR3 is TGTGCCTGGAGATACCCAGGGGGCGGCAATCAGCCCCAGCATTTT.

The genes are TRBV11-2 and TRBJ1-3; D uncertain. Germline CDR1 SGHAT, CDR2 FQNNGV. The CDR3 consists of 13 residues. Between the trimmed V and J ends, which lost 3 bases and 4 bases, there was a span of 7 bases. CDR3: CASSFQQGNTIYF. In DNA form, the CDR3 reads TGTGCCAGCAGCTTCCAACAGGGAAACACCATATATTTT.

In DNA form, the CDR3 reads TGCGCCAGCAGCTTGGGGCAGGGCCAGACCCAGTACTTC. As protein: CASSLGQGQTQYF. This chain connects TRBV5-1 to TRBJ2-5; D possibly corresponds to TRBD1 (5 bases). Germline loops: CDR1 SGHRS, CDR2 YFSETQ. This CDR3 contains 13 residues. V was cut by 0 bases and J by 6 bases, with 9 bases left in between.

This rearrangement joins TRBV30 to TRBJ2-7; D possibly corresponds to TRBD1 (5 bases). Germline assignment: CDR1 GTSNPN and CDR2 SVGIG (reference sequence). Trimming left V 1 base short and J 2 bases short, with 9 bases between. The length of the CDR3 is 13 residues. CDR3 protein: CAWSGGATYEQYF. DNA for the CDR3: TGTGCCTGGAGTGGTGGGGCCACCTACGAGCAGTACTTC.

The CDR3 protein is CASSIQGNTEAFF. The CDR3 coding sequence is TGTGCCAGCAGCATACAGGGGAACACTGAAGCTTTCTTT. V gene TRBV7-9 combines with J gene TRBJ1-1; D might be TRBD1 (6 bases). Germline-derived CDR1 and CDR2 are SEHNR and FQNEAQ (reference sequence). This CDR3 is built from 13 residues. Trimming removed 5 bases at V and 1 base at J, with 8 bases between.

This clone was recorded only once. This rearrangement joins TRBV28 to TRBJ2-7; TRBD1 matches at 11 bases. CDR3 size: 15 residues. CDR1 is MDHEN, CDR2 SYDVKM, per germline. V lost 5 bases, J lost 7 bases, and 10 bases stayed unmatched. The CDR3 region has the DNA TGTGCCAGCAGTACCCGGGACAGGGGGATTAGTGAGCAGTACTTC. It translates to CASSTRDRGISEQYF. Together with reference TRBV28 and TRBJ2-7, the CDR3 gives the full variable domain: DVKVTQSSRYLVKRTGEKVFLECVQDMDHENMFWYRQDPGLGLRLIYFSYDVKMKEKGDIPEGYSVSREKKERFSLILESASTNQTSMYLCASSTRDRGISEQYFGPGTRLTVT.

The chain carries TRBV19 and TRBJ2-2; 8 positions agree with TRBD1. This CDR3 is built from 15 residues. With V trimmed by 7 bases and J by 1 base, 5 bases remained unmatched. The germline CDR1 and CDR2 sequences are LNHDA and SQIVND (reference sequence). CDR3: CASTPRGRNTGELFF. CDR3 coding DNA: TGTGCCAGTACCCCCAGGGGGCGGAACACCGGGGAGCTGTTTTTT.

The V and J genes are TRBV5-1 and TRBJ2-3; D remains ambiguous. Trimming stripped 2 bases from V and 6 bases from J, with 10 bases between. Per the germline V gene, CDR1 is SGHRS and CDR2 is YFSETQ. The CDR3 spans 13 residues. The CDR3 region has the DNA TGCGCCAGCAGCTTCGGAGCGACGGATACGCAGTATTTT. Protein product: CASSFGATDTQYF. Together with reference TRBV5-1 and TRBJ2-3, the CDR3 gives the full variable domain: KAGVTQTPRYLIKTRGQQVTLSCSPISGHRSVSWYQQTPGQGLQFLFEYFSETQRNKGNFPGRFSGRQFSNSRSEMNVSTLELGDSALYLCASSFGATDTQYFGPGTRLTVL.

V gene TRBV5-4 combines with J gene TRBJ1-1, with unresolved D. The CDR3 sequence is 11 residues long. Trimming removed 4 bases from V and 1 base from J, with 2 bases in between. Germline V gives CDR1 SGHNT, CDR2 YYREEE (reference sequence). CDR3 loop: CASSQNTEAFF. The CDR3 nucleotides are TGTGCCAGCAGCCAGAACACTGAAGCTTTCTTT.

The chain uses TRBV28 and TRBJ1-5; TRBD1 might be the D (6 bases). CDR1 is MDHEN and CDR2 is SYDVKM in the germline V gene. The V gene lost 4 bases and the J gene lost 5 bases, with 12 bases spanning the gap. The CDR3 has 14 residues. In nucleotides, the CDR3 is TGTGCCAGCAGTTCAGAACAGGGTTATCAGCCCCAGCATTTT. Translation: CASSSEQGYQPQHF.

This chain links TRBV24-1 with TRBJ1-1; D may be TRBD1 (5 bases). The V gene lost 4 bases and the J gene lost 4 bases, with 9 bases spanning the gap. The CDR3 runs to 13 residues. Germline V lookup: CDR1 KGHDR, CDR2 SFDVKD. Written as DNA, the CDR3 is TGTGCCACCAGTGAGGTTCAGGGCACTGAAGCTTTCTTT. It specifies CATSEVQGTEAFF.

The chain recombines TRBV28 with TRBJ2-3; D unclear. Germline values: CDR1 MDHEN, CDR2 SYDVKM. Trimming cost V 3 bases and J 1 base, with 8 bases left between them. The CDR3 loop spans 14 amino acids. For the CDR3, the DNA is TGTGCCAGCAGTTTTATATCAGGCACAGATACGCAGTATTTT. Translated: CASSFISGTDTQYF.

V and J are TRBV5-6 and TRBJ1-5; possibly TRBD1 for D (5 bases). This CDR3 has 14 amino acids. Germline values: CDR1 SGHDT, CDR2 YYEEEE. Trimming left V 6 bases short and J 0 bases short, with 10 bases between. The CDR3 coding sequence is TGTGCCAGCAAAGGCAGGGCTAGCAATCAGCCCCAGCATTTT. The encoded protein is CASKGRASNQPQHF.

This CDR3 is CASSRRGPLDEQYF. The CDR3 nucleotides read TGTGCCAGCAGTCGGCGGGGGCCATTGGACGAGCAGTACTTC. This chain connects TRBV6-5 to TRBJ2-7; tentatively, D is TRBD2 (7 bases). V gave up 5 bases and J gave up 5 bases, with 16 bases separating them. CDR3 size: 14 residues. CDR1 MNHEY and CDR2 SVGAGI come from the germline V gene.